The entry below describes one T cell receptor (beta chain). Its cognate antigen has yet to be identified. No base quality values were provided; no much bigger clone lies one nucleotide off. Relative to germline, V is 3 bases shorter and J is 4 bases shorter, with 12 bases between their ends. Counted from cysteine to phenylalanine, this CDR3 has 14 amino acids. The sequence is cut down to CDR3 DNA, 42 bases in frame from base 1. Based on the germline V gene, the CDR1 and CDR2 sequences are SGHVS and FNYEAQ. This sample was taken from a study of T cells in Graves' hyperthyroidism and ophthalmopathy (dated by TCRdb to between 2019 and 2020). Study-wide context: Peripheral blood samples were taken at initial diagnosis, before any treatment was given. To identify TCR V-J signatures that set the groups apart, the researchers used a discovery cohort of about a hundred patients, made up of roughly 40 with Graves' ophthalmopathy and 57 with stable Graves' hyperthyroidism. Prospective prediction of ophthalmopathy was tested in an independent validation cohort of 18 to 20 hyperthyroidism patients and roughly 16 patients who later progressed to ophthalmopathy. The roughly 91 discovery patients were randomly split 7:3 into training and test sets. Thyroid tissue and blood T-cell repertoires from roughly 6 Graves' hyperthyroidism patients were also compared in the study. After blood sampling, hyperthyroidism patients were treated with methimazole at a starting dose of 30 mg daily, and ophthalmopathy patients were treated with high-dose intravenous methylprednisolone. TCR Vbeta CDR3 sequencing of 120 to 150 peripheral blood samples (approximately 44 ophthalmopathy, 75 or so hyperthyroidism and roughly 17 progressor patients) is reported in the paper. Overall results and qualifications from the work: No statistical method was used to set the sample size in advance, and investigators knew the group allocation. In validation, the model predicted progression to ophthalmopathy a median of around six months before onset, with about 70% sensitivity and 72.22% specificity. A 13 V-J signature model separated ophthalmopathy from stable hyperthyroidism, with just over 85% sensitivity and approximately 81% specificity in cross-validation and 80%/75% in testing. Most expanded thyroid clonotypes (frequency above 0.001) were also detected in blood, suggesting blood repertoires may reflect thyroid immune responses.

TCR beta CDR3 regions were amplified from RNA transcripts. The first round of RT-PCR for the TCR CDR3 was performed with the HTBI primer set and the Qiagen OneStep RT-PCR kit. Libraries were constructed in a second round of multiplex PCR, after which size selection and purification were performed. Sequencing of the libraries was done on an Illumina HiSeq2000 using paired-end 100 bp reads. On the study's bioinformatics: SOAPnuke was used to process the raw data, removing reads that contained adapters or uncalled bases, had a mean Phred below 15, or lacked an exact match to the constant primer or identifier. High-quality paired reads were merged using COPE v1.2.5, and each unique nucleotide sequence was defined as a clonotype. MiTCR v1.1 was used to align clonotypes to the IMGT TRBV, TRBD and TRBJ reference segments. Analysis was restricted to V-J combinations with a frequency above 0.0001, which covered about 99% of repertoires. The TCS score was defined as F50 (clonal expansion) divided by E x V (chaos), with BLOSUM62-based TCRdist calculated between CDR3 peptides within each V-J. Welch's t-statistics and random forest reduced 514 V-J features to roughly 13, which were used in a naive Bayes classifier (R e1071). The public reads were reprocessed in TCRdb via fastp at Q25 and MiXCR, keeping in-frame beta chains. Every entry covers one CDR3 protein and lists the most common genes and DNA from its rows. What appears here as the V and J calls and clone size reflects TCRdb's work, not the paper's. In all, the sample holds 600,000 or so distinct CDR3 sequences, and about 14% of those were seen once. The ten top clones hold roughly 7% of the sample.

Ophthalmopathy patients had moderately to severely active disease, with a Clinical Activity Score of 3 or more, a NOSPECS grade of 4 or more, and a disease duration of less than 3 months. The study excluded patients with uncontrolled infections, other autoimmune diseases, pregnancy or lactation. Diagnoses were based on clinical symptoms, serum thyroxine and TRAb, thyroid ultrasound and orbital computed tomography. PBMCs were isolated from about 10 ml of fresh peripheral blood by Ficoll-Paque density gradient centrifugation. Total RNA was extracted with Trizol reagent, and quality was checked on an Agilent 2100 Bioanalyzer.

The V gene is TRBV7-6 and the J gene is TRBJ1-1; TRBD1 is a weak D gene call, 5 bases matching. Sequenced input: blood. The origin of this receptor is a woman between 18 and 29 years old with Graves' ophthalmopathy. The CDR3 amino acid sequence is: CASSFAGMATEAFF. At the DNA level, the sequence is TGTGCCAGCAGCTTTGCAGGGATGGCCACTGAAGCTTTCTTT.